This entry lists 4 T cell receptor beta chains sequenced from one sample in a study of PD-1 blockade in classical Hodgkin lymphoma. Measured with immunoSEQ multiplex PCR; TCRdb has only the in-frame clones, and not every one. In the table there are under 70,000 clones, 71% of which are singletons. All patients relapsed after autologous stem cell transplantation, and brentuximab vedotin exposure varied. The sequencing here drew on peripheral blood mononuclear cells (PBMCs), taken before the second cycle of nivolumab. The receptors stem from a human donor with classical Hodgkin lymphoma.

This clone was picked up a small number of times. The chain has TRBV28 and TRBJ1-2; 8 bases are shared with TRBD1. The V and J ends lost 10 bases and 6 bases, in that order; junction bases with no gene match: 13. This CDR3 region has 14 residues. Germline CDR1 MDHEN, CDR2 SYDVKM. The CDR3 protein is CATIPGQGVDGYTF. CDR3 bases: TGTGCCACCATACCCGGACAGGGTGTAGATGGCTACACCTTC.

This sequence joins TRBV5-1 and TRBJ2-2, with D unclear. The CDR3 totals 13 residues. Germline-derived CDR1 and CDR2 are SGHRS and YFSETQ. Trimming pared 0 bases from V and 4 bases from J, leaving 4 bases between. The chain's CDR3 is CASSLAFTGELFF. In nucleotides, the CDR3 is TGCGCCAGCAGCTTGGCCTTCACCGGGGAGCTGTTTTTT. Full variable domain (rest looked up from reference TRBV5-1 and TRBJ2-2): KAGVTQTPRYLIKTRGQQVTLSCSPISGHRSVSWYQQTPGQGLQFLFEYFSETQRNKGNFPGRFSGRQFSNSRSEMNVSTLELGDSALYLCASSLAFTGELFFGEGSRLTVL.

The chain combines TRBV19 with TRBJ1-2; 7 bases map to TRBD1. This CDR3 is built from 15 residues. The junction had 12 bases not matched to a gene; V was cut back by 7 bases and J by 4 bases. Germline V lookup: CDR1 LNHDA, CDR2 SQIVND (reference sequence). The CDR3 here is CASKRGDRTSYGYTF. CDR3 nucleotide sequence: TGTGCCAGTAAAAGAGGGGACAGAACAAGCTATGGCTACACCTTC.

This chain connects TRBV7-2 to TRBJ1-1, with 7 nucleotides matching TRBD1. The germline V gene encodes CDR1 SGHTA and CDR2 FQGNSA. The ends lost 2 bases at V and 5 bases at J; junction bases unmatched: 2. The CDR3 has 13 amino acids. Here the CDR3 DNA reads TGTGCCAGCAGCTTACCAGGGGGGACTGAAGCTTTCTTT. Translated: CASSLPGGTEAFF.